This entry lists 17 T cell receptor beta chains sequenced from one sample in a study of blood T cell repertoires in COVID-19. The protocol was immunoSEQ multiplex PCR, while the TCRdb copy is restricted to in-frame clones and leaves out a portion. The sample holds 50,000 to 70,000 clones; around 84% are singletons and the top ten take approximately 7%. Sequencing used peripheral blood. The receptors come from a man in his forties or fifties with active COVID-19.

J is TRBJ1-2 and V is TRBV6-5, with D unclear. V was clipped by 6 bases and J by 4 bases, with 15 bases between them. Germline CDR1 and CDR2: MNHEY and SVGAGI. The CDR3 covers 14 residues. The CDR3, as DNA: TGTGCCAGCAGACCCCCCGACGGGGTCTATGGCTACACCTTC. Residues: CASRPPDGVYGYTF.

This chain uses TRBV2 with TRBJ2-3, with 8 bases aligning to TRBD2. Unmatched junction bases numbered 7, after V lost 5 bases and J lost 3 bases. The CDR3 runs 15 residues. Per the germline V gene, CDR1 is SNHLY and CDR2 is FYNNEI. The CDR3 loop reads CASSSVIAGTDTQYF. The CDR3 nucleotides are TGTGCCAGCAGTAGCGTGATAGCGGGGACAGATACGCAGTATTTT.

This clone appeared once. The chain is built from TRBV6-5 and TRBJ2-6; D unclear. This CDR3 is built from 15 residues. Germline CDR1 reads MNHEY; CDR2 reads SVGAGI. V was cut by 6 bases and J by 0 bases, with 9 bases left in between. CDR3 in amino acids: CASREASSGANVLTF. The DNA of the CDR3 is TGTGCCAGCAGAGAGGCCAGCTCTGGGGCCAACGTCCTGACTTTC.

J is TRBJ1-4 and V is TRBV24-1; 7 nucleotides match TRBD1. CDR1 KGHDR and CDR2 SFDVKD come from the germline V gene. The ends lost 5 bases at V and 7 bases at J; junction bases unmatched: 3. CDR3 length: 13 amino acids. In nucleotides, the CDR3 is TGTGCCACCAGTGTGGAGGGGGCTGAAAAACTGTTTTTT. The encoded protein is CATSVEGAEKLFF.

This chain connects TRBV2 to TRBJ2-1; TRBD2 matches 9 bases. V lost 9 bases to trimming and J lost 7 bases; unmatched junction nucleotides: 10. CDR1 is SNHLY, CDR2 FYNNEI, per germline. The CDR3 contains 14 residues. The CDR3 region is CASRGGLAKNEQFF. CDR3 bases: TGTGCCAGTAGGGGAGGACTAGCGAAGAATGAGCAGTTCTTC. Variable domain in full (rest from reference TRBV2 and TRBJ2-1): EPEVTQTPSHQVTQMGQEVILRCVPISNHLYFYWYRQILGQKVEFLVSFYNNEISEKSEIFDDQFSVERPDGSNFTLKIRSTKLEDSAMYFCASRGGLAKNEQFFGPGTRLTVL.

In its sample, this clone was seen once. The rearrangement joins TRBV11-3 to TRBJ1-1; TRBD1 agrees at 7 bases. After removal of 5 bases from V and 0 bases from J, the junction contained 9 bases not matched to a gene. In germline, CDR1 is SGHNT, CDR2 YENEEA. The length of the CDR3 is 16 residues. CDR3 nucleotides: TGTGCCAGCAGCCCGCGGGACAGCTATGTGAACACTGAAGCTTTCTTT. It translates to CASSPRDSYVNTEAFF.

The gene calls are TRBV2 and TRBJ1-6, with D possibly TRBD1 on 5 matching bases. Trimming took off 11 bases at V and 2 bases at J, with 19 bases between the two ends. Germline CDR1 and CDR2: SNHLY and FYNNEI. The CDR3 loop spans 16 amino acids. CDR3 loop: CARRGEKGAYNSPLHF. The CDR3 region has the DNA TGTGCCCGACGGGGGGAAAAAGGTGCCTATAATTCACCCCTCCACTTT.

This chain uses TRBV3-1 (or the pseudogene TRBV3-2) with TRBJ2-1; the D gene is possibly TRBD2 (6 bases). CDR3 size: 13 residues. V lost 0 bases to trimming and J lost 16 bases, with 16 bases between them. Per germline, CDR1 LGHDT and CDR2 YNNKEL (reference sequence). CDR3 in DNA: TGTGCCAGCAGCCAAGAAGTGCGTACTAGCATTTTCTTC. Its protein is CASSQEVRTSIFF.

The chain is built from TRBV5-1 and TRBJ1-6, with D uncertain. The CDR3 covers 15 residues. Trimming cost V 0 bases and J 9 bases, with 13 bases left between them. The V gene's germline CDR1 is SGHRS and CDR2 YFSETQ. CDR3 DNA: TGCGCCAGCAGCTTGGCGGACTTCATGGGTTCACCCCTCCACTTT. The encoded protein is CASSLADFMGSPLHF.

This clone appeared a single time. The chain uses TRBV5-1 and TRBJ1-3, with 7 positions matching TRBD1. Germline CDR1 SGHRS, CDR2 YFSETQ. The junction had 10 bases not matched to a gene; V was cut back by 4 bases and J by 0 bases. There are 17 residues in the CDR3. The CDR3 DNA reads TGCGCCAGCAGCCCTTTAGGAGGGGGCTCCTCTGGAAACACCATATATTTT. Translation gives CASSPLGGGSSGNTIYF.

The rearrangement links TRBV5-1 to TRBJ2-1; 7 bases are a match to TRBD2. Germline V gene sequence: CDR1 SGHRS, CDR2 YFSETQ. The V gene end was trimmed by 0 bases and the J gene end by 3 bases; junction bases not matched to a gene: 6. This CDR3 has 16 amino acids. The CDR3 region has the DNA TGCGCCAGCAGCTTGGATAGGCTAGCGGTCTACAATGAGCAGTTCTTC. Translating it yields CASSLDRLAVYNEQFF.

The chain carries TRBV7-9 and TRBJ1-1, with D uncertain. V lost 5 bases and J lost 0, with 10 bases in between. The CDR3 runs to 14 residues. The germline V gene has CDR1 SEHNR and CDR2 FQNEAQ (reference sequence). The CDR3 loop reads CASSPAGVNTEAFF. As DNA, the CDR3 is TGTGCCAGCAGCCCAGCGGGCGTGAACACTGAAGCTTTCTTT.

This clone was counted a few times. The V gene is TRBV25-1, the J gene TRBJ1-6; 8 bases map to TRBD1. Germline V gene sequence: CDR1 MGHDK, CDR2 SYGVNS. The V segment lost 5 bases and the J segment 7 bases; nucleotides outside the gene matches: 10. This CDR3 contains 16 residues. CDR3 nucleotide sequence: TGTGCCAGCAGTTCGGCGACAGGGGTAAACAATTCACCCCTCCACTTT. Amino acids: CASSSATGVNNSPLHF.

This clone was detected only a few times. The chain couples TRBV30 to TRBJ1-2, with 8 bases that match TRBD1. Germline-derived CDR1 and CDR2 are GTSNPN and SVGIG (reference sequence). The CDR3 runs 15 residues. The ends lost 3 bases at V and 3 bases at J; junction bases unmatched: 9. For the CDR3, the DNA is TGTGCCTGGAGCAGGGGGCGAATCCAGGACTATGGCTACACCTTC. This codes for CAWSRGRIQDYGYTF.

The CDR3 loop reads CAISANGREGEQYF. CDR3 bases: TGTGCCATCAGCGCTAATGGGCGCGAGGGCGAGCAGTACTTC. The chain employs TRBV10-3 and TRBJ2-7; possibly TRBD2 for D (5 bases). Germline V gene data show CDR1 as ENHRY and CDR2 as SYGVKD. Between the trimmed V and J ends, which lost 6 bases and 6 bases, there was a span of 18 bases. This CDR3 contains 14 residues.

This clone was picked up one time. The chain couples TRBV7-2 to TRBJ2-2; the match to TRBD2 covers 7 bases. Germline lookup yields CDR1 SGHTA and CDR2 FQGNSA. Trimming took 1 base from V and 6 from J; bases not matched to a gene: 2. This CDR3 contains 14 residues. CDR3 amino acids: CASSLDGLAGELFF. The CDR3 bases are TGTGCCAGCAGCTTAGATGGACTAGCCGGGGAGCTGTTTTTT.

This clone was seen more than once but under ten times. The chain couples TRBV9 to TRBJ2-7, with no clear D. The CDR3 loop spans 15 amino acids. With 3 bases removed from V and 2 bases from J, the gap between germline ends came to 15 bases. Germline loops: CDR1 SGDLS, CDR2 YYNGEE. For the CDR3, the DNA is TGTGCCAGCAGCGCCTCCGGGTCCTGGACCTACGAGCAGTACTTC. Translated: CASSASGSWTYEQYF.